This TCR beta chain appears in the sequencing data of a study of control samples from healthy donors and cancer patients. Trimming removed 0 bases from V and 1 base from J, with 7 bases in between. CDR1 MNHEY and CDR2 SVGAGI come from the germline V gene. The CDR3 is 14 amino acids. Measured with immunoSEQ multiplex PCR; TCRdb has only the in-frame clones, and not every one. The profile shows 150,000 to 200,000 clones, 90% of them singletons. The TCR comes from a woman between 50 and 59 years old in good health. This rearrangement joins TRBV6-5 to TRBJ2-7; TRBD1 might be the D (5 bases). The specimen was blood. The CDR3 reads CASSYSRGSYEQYF. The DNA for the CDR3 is TGTGCCAGCAGTTACTCAAGGGGTTCCTACGAGCAGTACTTC.